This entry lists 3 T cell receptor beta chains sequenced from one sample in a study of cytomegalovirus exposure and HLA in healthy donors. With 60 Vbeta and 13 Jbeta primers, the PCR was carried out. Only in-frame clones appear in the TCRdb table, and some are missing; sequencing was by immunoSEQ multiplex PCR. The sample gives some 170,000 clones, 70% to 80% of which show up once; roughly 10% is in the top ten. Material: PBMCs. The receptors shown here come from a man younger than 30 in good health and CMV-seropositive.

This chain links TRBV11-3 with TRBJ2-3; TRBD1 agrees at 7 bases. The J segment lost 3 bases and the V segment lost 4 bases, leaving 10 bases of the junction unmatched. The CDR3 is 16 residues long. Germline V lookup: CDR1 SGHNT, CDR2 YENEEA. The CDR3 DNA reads TGTGCCAGCAGCTCTTCCGGGACAGAAGGTACAGATACGCAGTATTTT. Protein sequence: CASSSSGTEGTDTQYF.

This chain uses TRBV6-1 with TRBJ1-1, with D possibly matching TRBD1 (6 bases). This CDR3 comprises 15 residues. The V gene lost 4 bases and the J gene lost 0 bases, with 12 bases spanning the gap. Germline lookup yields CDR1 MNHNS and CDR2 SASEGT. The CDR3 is CASSAPGQLNTEAFF. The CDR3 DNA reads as TGTGCCAGCAGTGCACCGGGACAACTGAACACTGAAGCTTTCTTT.

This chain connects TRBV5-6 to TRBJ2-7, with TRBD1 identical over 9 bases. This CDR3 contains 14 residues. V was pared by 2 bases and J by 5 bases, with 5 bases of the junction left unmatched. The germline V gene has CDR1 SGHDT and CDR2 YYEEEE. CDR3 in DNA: TGTGCCAGCAGCTTCGGGACAGGGCTCGACGAGCAGTACTTC. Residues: CASSFGTGLDEQYF.